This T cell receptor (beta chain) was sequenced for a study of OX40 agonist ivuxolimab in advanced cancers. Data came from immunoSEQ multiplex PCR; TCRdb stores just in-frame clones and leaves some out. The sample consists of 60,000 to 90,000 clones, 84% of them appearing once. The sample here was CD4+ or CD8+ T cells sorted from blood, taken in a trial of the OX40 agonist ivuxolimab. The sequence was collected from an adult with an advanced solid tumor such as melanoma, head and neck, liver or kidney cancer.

Written as DNA, the CDR3 is TGTGCCAGTTCTGCAGGGACAGGGCGGTTTGTGTTGAGGACTGAAGCTTTCTTT. Amino acid sequence: CASSAGTGRFVLRTEAFF. The chain recombines TRBV19 with TRBJ1-1, with 9 bases fitting TRBD1. CDR3 length: 18 residues. Germline trimming cut 8 bases from V and 5 bases from J; bases unmatched to any gene: 21. Germline CDR1 reads LNHDA; CDR2 reads SQIVND (reference sequence).